Detailed here is one T cell receptor (beta chain). The antigen is not known. This sample stems from a study of persistence of HIV-infected CD4 T cells. At the level of the study: Suppressive ART had lasted a median of around 8 years. Blood samples, up to roughly 180 mL, came from multiple time points, except a couple of leukapheresis donors sampled once.

The germline gives CDR1 SGDLS, CDR2 YYNGEE. With 4 bases removed from V and 3 bases from J, the gap between germline ends came to 16 bases. This CDR3 is built from 15 residues. Lysates of CMV-infected fibroblasts at 10 ug/mL stimulated these cells. Sorted nonresponding memory CD4+ T cells were CD40L-negative, CD69-negative, CD45RO-high. The immunoSEQ assay was version 4, run in survey mode. Generated by immunoSEQ multiplex PCR, the TCRdb table keeps only in-frame clones and is missing some. The sample contains about 28,000 clones, roughly 82% of which appear only once. The J gene is TRBJ1-1, the V gene TRBV9; D might be TRBD1 (6 bases). Material: CD4+ T cells sorted from PBMCs after approximately 18-hour stimulation, obtained from a patient who received antiretroviral therapy. This receptor was obtained from an adult man with HIV who was CMV-seropositive. CDR3 in amino acids: CASSSRGGLDTEAFF. The CDR3 coding sequence is TGTGCCAGCAGCTCCCGTGGGGGCTTGGACACTGAAGCTTTCTTT. Full variable domain (rest looked up from reference TRBV9 and TRBJ1-1): DSGVTQTPKHLITATGQRVTLRCSPRSGDLSVYWYQQSLDQGLQFLIQYYNGEERAKGNILERFSAQQFPDLHSELNLSSLELGDSALYFCASSSRGGLDTEAFFGQGTRLTVV.